Many counts were recorded for the clone carrying this TCR beta chain. The source of the sample is a study of T-cell reconstitution after alpha-beta-depleted transplantation in children. Looked up from germline, CDR1 is SGHRS and CDR2 is YFSETQ. V lost 7 bases to trimming and J lost 3 bases, with 4 bases between them. This CDR3 region has 11 residues. Using unique molecular identifiers, the investigators prepared the TCRbeta library. MiXCR, applied by TCRdb to the PCR reads, yields one record per CDR3 protein. The data show 700,000 to 950,000 distinct CDR3 sequences, roughly 15% seen once. This chain connects TRBV5-1 to TRBJ2-2, with no clear D. The specimen was PBMCs, mostly from graft donor cells, collected 360 days after TCRalphabeta/CD19-depleted stem cell transplant. The clonotype was recovered from a male patient younger than 18 who had a stem cell transplant for acute lymphoblastic leukemia, so the T cells may come from the graft donor. The CDR3 sequence: CASQYTGELFF. CDR3 DNA: TGCGCCAGCCAATACACCGGGGAGCTGTTTTTT.